The 28 T cell receptor beta chains in this list originate from one sample, sequenced in a study of blood T cell repertoires in COVID-19. Repertoires were generated with immunoSEQ multiplex PCR, while TCRdb's copy carries only in-frame clones and drops some. The table shows roughly 380,000 clones, with 89% occurring only once. Sequences were obtained from peripheral blood. Every receptor here comes from a woman in her thirties or forties with COVID-19, enrolled during active disease.

This clone has just one count. The rearrangement links TRBV5-4 to TRBJ1-3; D is perhaps TRBD1 (5 bases). This CDR3 is 15 amino acids long. V was pared by 3 bases and J by 2 bases, with 12 bases between. The germline gives CDR1 SGHNT, CDR2 YYREEE (reference sequence). CDR3 loop: CASSYGGFTGNTIYF. The CDR3 coding sequence is TGTGCCAGCAGCTACGGGGGTTTTACTGGAAACACCATATATTTT.

The chain carries TRBV19 and TRBJ2-5, with 7 bases that match TRBD1. V trimming: 5 bases; J trimming: 2 bases; junction bases outside the gene matches: 8. The CDR3 loop spans 15 amino acids. In germline, CDR1 is LNHDA, CDR2 SQIVND (reference sequence). The CDR3 protein is CASSRGQSPQETQYF. The CDR3 coding sequence is TGTGCCAGTAGTCGGGGACAGAGCCCTCAAGAGACCCAGTACTTC.

V is TRBV5-4 and J is TRBJ2-1; D may be TRBD2 (6 bases). The CDR3 is 15 residues long. V shed 6 bases and J shed 10 bases, with 23 bases lying between them. The germline gives CDR1 SGHNT, CDR2 YYREEE (reference sequence). CDR3 sequence: CASNPELADGREQFF. The DNA of the CDR3 is TGTGCCAGCAATCCCGAACTAGCAGATGGAAGGGAGCAGTTCTTC.

The J gene is TRBJ2-3, the V gene TRBV5-4; perhaps TRBD1 as D (6 bases). There are 16 residues in the CDR3. V was clipped by 1 base and J by 1 base, with 13 bases between them. From germline, CDR1 is SGHNT and CDR2 YYREEE (reference sequence). CDR3 protein: CASSLSSGGGTDTQYF. CDR3 DNA: TGTGCCAGCAGCTTGAGTAGTGGGGGCGGCACAGATACGCAGTATTTT.

The chain is built from TRBV25-1 and TRBJ2-7, with D possibly being TRBD1 (6 bases). The CDR3 has 15 residues. Between the trimmed V and J ends, which lost 2 bases and 0 bases, there was a span of 11 bases. Germline V gene sequence: CDR1 MGHDK, CDR2 SYGVNS. CDR3 coding DNA: TGTGCCAGCAGTGAAAACAGGGCCCACTCCTACGAGCAGTACTTC. Translating gives CASSENRAHSYEQYF.

This chain uses TRBV7-9 with TRBJ1-2; D might be TRBD1 (5 bases). This CDR3 is built from 15 residues. Germline CDR1 SEHNR, CDR2 FQNEAQ (reference sequence). Trimming took 5 bases from V and 0 from J, leaving 13 bases between them. The CDR3 here is CASSPKGWANYGYTF. CDR3 nucleotide sequence: TGTGCCAGCAGCCCTAAGGGGTGGGCTAACTATGGCTACACCTTC.

V is TRBV25-1 and J is TRBJ2-1; TRBD2 agrees at 7 bases. The CDR3 is 15 residues long. The trim removed 4 bases at V and 7 bases at J, leaving 10 bases unmatched. CDR1 and CDR2 (germline): MGHDK, SYGVNS. The DNA for the CDR3 is TGTGCCAGCAGTGTTGCGGGAGAAAAGGCAAATGAGCAGTTCTTC. Amino acid sequence: CASSVAGEKANEQFF.

The chain employs TRBV27 and TRBJ2-7; weak D call: TRBD2 (7 bases). Between the trimmed V and J ends, which lost 7 bases and 3 bases, there was a span of 13 bases. The CDR3 spans 13 residues. CDR1 and CDR2 (germline): MNHEY, SMNVEV (reference sequence). The CDR3 reads CASTVRGGYEQYF. For the CDR3, the DNA is TGTGCCAGCACCGTAAGGGGGGGCTACGAGCAGTACTTC.

The DNA for the CDR3 is TGTGCCAGCAGCTCTCCCCAGAGAGTATTGGCGGCCGGGGAGCTGTTTTTT. Translated, it gives CASSSPQRVLAAGELFF. V is TRBV11-2 and J is TRBJ2-2; D unclear. The CDR3 has 17 residues. CDR1 is SGHAT and CDR2 is FQNNGV in the germline V gene. The V end lost 4 bases, the J end lost 6 bases, and 21 bases lay between the germline ends.

The V and J genes are TRBV12-5 and TRBJ1-1, with D tentatively TRBD1 (5 bases). Per the germline V gene, CDR1 is LGHNT and CDR2 is FRNRAP. The CDR3 covers 13 residues. The V and J ends lost 6 bases and 5 bases respectively, with 13 bases between them. The CDR3 here is CASGSVPGTEAFF. CDR3 nucleotides: TGTGCTAGTGGCTCGGTCCCAGGGACTGAAGCTTTCTTT.

This clone is a singleton in its sample. This chain's CDR3 is CASSPRTGLNTGELFF. The CDR3 region has the DNA TGTGCCAGCTCACCGCGGACAGGACTGAACACCGGGGAGCTGTTTTTT. V gene TRBV18 combines with J gene TRBJ2-2; 7 bases are shared with TRBD1. Per the germline V gene, CDR1 is KGHSH and CDR2 is LQKENI. Trimming at V came to 3 bases and at J to 1 base, leaving 5 bases not matched to a gene. CDR3 size: 16 residues.

V gene TRBV5-1 combines with J gene TRBJ2-7; unclear D gene. Germline values: CDR1 SGHRS, CDR2 YFSETQ. Deletions cut 4 bases from V and 0 bases from J, with 14 bases between. The length of the CDR3 is 15 residues. The CDR3 is CASSAVVTSSYEQYF. The CDR3 DNA reads as TGCGCCAGCAGCGCCGTGGTGACATCCTCCTACGAGCAGTACTTC.

The chain links TRBV15 to TRBJ2-1; TRBD1 might be the D (6 bases). Germline V gene lookup returns CDR1 LNHNV and CDR2 YYDKDF (reference sequence). The CDR3 spans 12 residues. V was shortened by 6 bases and J by 12 bases, with 15 bases between the two germline ends. The CDR3 DNA follows: TGTGCCACCAGTCTACGGACAGCCACGCAGTTCTTC. Translation gives CATSLRTATQFF. The variable domain in full, completed from reference TRBV15 and TRBJ2-1, reads DAMVIQNPRYQVTQFGKPVTLSCSQTLNHNVMYWYQQKSSQAPKLLFHYYDKDFNNEADTPDNFQSRRPNTSFCFLDIRSPGLGDTAMYLCATSLRTATQFFGPGTRLTVL.

The DNA for the CDR3 is TGTGCCAGCAGCTCGACAGGCCGCAACAATGAGCAGTTCTTC. Its translation: CASSSTGRNNEQFF. This rearrangement joins TRBV11-2 to TRBJ2-1; a weak D match, TRBD1 (6 bases). Germline V gene lookup returns CDR1 SGHAT and CDR2 FQNNGV. V lost 4 bases and J 5 bases, leaving 12 bases between the germline ends. The CDR3 has 14 residues.

The genes are TRBV19 and TRBJ1-2, with 10 bases fitting TRBD1. Germline V gives CDR1 LNHDA, CDR2 SQIVND (reference sequence). The CDR3 sequence is 13 residues long. V lost 2 bases, J lost 12 bases, and 6 bases stayed unmatched. CDR3 region: CASSIRGQGSHTF. The CDR3 bases are TGTGCCAGTAGTATACGGGGACAGGGGTCCCACACCTTC.

The V call is TRBV18, the J call TRBJ2-2; TRBD1 matches at 11 bases. Germline loops: CDR1 KGHSH, CDR2 LQKENI. This CDR3 region has 14 residues. The trim removed 8 bases at V and 5 bases at J, leaving 4 bases unmatched. CDR3 loop: CASPGQGATGELFF. The DNA of the CDR3 is TGTGCCAGCCCCGGACAGGGGGCGACCGGGGAGCTGTTTTTT.

Only a few counts were recorded for this clone. The CDR3 DNA reads as TGTGCCCACGACAGACAAAATAATTCACCCCTCCACTTT. This encodes CAHDRQNNSPLHF. This chain joins TRBV30 and TRBJ1-6; tentative D call: TRBD1 (5 bases). Trimming took 8 bases from V and 5 from J, leaving 13 bases between them. CDR1 is GTSNPN and CDR2 is SVGIG in the germline V gene (reference sequence). The CDR3 sequence is 13 residues long.

This chain connects TRBV6-2 or TRBV6-3 to TRBJ1-6; no firm D call. The CDR3 loop spans 13 amino acids. CDR1 MNHEY and CDR2 SVGEGT come from the germline V gene. Trimming took off 4 bases at V and 8 bases at J, with 9 bases between the two ends. Here the CDR3 reads CASSSLPHSPLHF. CDR3 in DNA: TGTGCCAGCAGTTCCCTACCCCATTCACCCCTCCACTTT.

The chain carries TRBV9 and TRBJ1-6; D is unclear. This CDR3 is 13 amino acids long. The germline gives CDR1 SGDLS, CDR2 YYNGEE. V lost 1 base, J lost 6 bases, and 5 bases lay in between. The CDR3 region is CASSVSGNSPLHF. DNA of the CDR3: TGTGCCAGCAGCGTATCGGGTAATTCACCCCTCCACTTT. Drawing the rest from reference TRBV9 and TRBJ1-6, the complete variable domain is DSGVTQTPKHLITATGQRVTLRCSPRSGDLSVYWYQQSLDQGLQFLIQYYNGEERAKGNILERFSAQQFPDLHSELNLSSLELGDSALYFCASSVSGNSPLHFGNGTRLTVT.

V and J are TRBV7-2 and TRBJ2-7; no definite D call. The CDR3 spans 13 residues. V was clipped by 5 bases and J by 3 bases, with 11 bases between them. The germline CDR1 and CDR2 sequences are SGHTA and FQGNSA. The CDR3 sequence is CASSPWPVYEQYF. DNA for the CDR3: TGTGCCAGCAGCCCTTGGCCTGTCTACGAGCAGTACTTC.

J is TRBJ2-2 and V is TRBV7-2, with 7 positions matching TRBD1. V was clipped by 3 bases and J by 5 bases; unmatched bases: 9. CDR1 is SGHTA and CDR2 is FQGNSA in the germline V gene. This CDR3 spans 16 amino acids. CDR3 loop: CASSFLGQVITGELFF. The CDR3 DNA follows: TGTGCCAGCAGCTTCCTTGGACAGGTCATTACCGGGGAGCTGTTTTTT.

This sequence joins TRBV4-1 and TRBJ1-2; D remains unclear. CDR3 length equals 14 residues. CDR1 MGHRA and CDR2 YSYEKL come from the germline V gene. V shed 0 bases and J shed 4 bases, with 9 bases lying between them. DNA for the CDR3: TGCGCCAGCAGCCAAGATACGGGGTTCTATGGCTACACCTTC. This codes for CASSQDTGFYGYTF.

The J gene is TRBJ1-3, the V gene TRBV7-9; 7 bases align to TRBD1. CDR1 SEHNR and CDR2 FQNEAQ come from the germline V gene (reference sequence). The CDR3 consists of 15 residues. V gave up 4 bases and J gave up 0 bases; unmatched junction bases: 3. The CDR3 reads CASSWGQSSGNTIYF. For the CDR3, the DNA is TGTGCCAGCAGCTGGGGACAGTCCTCTGGAAACACCATATATTTT.

The genes are TRBV6-5 and TRBJ1-4; TRBD1 matches 7 bases. CDR1 is MNHEY, CDR2 SVGAGI, per germline. This CDR3 spans 14 amino acids. The V and J ends lost 2 bases and 7 bases, in that order; junction bases with no gene match: 4. The CDR3 nucleotides read TGTGCCAGCAGTTACAGGGGGCGCGGTGAAAAACTGTTTTTT. It translates to CASSYRGRGEKLFF.

DNA for the CDR3: TGTGCCAGCAGCTCCGGGACAGGAGAAGGATACGAGCAGTACTTC. Translation gives CASSSGTGEGYEQYF. J is TRBJ2-7 and V is TRBV7-6; the match to TRBD1 covers 8 bases. The CDR3 consists of 15 residues. The germline V gene encodes CDR1 SGHVS and CDR2 FNYEAQ. V dropped 4 bases and J dropped 4; count of bases not matched to a gene: 9.

This rearrangement joins TRBV28 to TRBJ2-1; the match to TRBD2 covers 11 bases. Germline CDR1 reads MDHEN; CDR2 reads SYDVKM. V lost 5 bases and J lost 9; bases outside the gene matches: 9. CDR3 size: 15 residues. CDR3 coding DNA: TGTGCCAGCAGTGGTCTAGCGGGAGGCCCTATTGAGCAGTTCTTC. Amino acids: CASSGLAGGPIEQFF.

For this clone: Additional DNA sequences in this sample encode the identical CDR3. The chain uses TRBV7-2 and TRBJ2-7; 7 bases align to TRBD2. The CDR3 length is 14 residues. Germline trimming cut 2 bases from V and 4 bases from J; bases unmatched to any gene: 5. Germline-derived CDR1 and CDR2 are SGHTA and FQGNSA. The CDR3 DNA is TGTGCCAGCAGCTTAACCAGCGGGGAATACGAGCAGTACTTC. Protein: CASSLTSGEYEQYF.

This clone was counted a few times. The CDR3 sequence is CASSIPGTGVGKYF. DNA for the CDR3: TGTGCCAGCAGTATACCCGGGACAGGGGTCGGAAAGTACTTC. The genes are TRBV28 and TRBJ2-7; 10 nucleotides agree with TRBD1. Losses at the gene ends were 5 bases for V and 11 bases for J; bases not matched to a gene: 12. CDR1 and CDR2 (germline): MDHEN, SYDVKM. The CDR3 length is 14 residues. Full variable domain (outside the CDR3, taken from reference TRBV28 and TRBJ2-7): DVKVTQSSRYLVKRTGEKVFLECVQDMDHENMFWYRQDPGLGLRLIYFSYDVKMKEKGDIPEGYSVSREKKERFSLILESASTNQTSMYLCASSIPGTGVGKYFGPGTRLTVT.